This is a list of T cell receptor beta chains from one sample in a study of Ad26.COV2.S vaccination and SARS-CoV-2 variants. The repertoire was sequenced with immunoSEQ multiplex PCR; TCRdb's copy has only in-frame clones and lacks some. The data hold 380,000 or so clones, with 80% to 90% observed a single time. This material consisted of peripheral blood, taken in a trial of Ad26.COV2.S vaccine versus placebo. These receptors were obtained from a person between 18 and 59 years old who received the Ad26.COV2.S COVID-19 vaccine or a placebo. Both conserved end residues are part of each CDR3. D genes are given only for firm matches. Size values are once, few and many counts, or a class for expanded clones, and some rows have none.

j_gene: TRBJ1-1; v_gene: TRBV12-3/TRBV12-4; abundance: -; d_gene: -; len: 12; CDR3aa: CASNSGRGEAFF; CDR3nt: TGTGCCAGCAATTCGGGGAGGGGAGAAGCTTTCTTT
j_gene: TRBJ1-2; v_gene: TRBV7-9; abundance: many; d_gene: TRBD1; len: 16; CDR3aa: CASSLAPGQGEDGYTF; CDR3nt: TGTGCCAGCAGCTTAGCTCCGGGACAGGGGGAGGATGGCTACACCTTC
j_gene: TRBJ1-4; v_gene: TRBV7-8; abundance: -; d_gene: -; len: 15; CDR3aa: CASTPGGIGDEKLFF; CDR3nt: TGTGCCAGCACCCCAGGAGGGATTGGGGATGAAAAACTGTTTTTT
j_gene: TRBJ2-2; v_gene: TRBV9; abundance: -; d_gene: TRBD1; len: 18; CDR3aa: CASSSRTGLIRNTGELFF; CDR3nt: TGTGCCAGCAGCTCCCGGACAGGGCTGATTCGGAACACCGGGGAGCTGTTTTTT
j_gene: TRBJ2-6; v_gene: TRBV6-1; abundance: -; d_gene: -; len: 16; CDR3aa: CASSVTRGSGANVLTF; CDR3nt: TGTGCCAGCAGTGTAACCCGCGGATCTGGGGCCAACGTCCTGACTTTC
j_gene: TRBJ2-5; v_gene: TRBV30; abundance: -; d_gene: TRBD2; len: 15; CDR3aa: CALESGRGTQETQYF; CDR3nt: TGTGCGTTGGAGTCCGGGAGGGGGACCCAAGAGACCCAGTACTTC
j_gene: TRBJ1-5; v_gene: TRBV28; abundance: -; d_gene: -; len: 16; CDR3aa: CASRTEGPRSNQPQHF; CDR3nt: TGTGCCAGCCGGACGGAGGGTCCCCGTAGCAATCAGCCCCAGCATTTT
j_gene: TRBJ1-1; v_gene: TRBV3-1/TRBV3-2; abundance: once; d_gene: -; len: 16; CDR3aa: CASSQDGGAYFTEAFF; CDR3nt: TGTGCCAGCAGCCAAGACGGGGGGGCGTATTTCACTGAAGCTTTCTTT
j_gene: TRBJ2-7; v_gene: TRBV19; abundance: -; d_gene: TRBD1; len: 14; CDR3aa: CASSLMTGAYEQYF; CDR3nt: TGTGCCAGTAGTTTAATGACAGGGGCCTACGAGCAGTACTTC
j_gene: TRBJ2-7; v_gene: TRBV7-9; abundance: -; d_gene: -; len: 14; CDR3aa: CASSHDYSTYEQYF; CDR3nt: TGTGCCAGCAGCCACGATTACAGTACCTACGAGCAGTACTTC
j_gene: TRBJ2-1; v_gene: TRBV6-5; abundance: once; d_gene: -; len: 14; CDR3aa: CASSWDSSPIEQFF; CDR3nt: TGTGCCAGCTCCTGGGACTCTTCTCCCATTGAGCAGTTCTTC